This T cell receptor beta chain was recovered during a study of blood T cell repertoires in COVID-19 (dated by TCRdb to 2018 to 2020). At the level of the whole study: The collaborator samples originated in the United States, Italy and Spain and spanned the acute and convalescent phases of COVID-19. The material from the prospective study consisted of cDNA or gDNA derived from T cells, B-cell-depleted T cells, or PBMCs. The dataset comprised deeply sampled blood TCRbeta repertoires from subjects exposed to, actively infected with, or recovered from COVID-19. A freely available public database, intended as a resource for researchers studying the immune response to SARS-CoV-2, is where the repertoires were released. The samples were drawn from the first 160 participants of the ongoing ImmuneRACE study and from 1,254 subjects provided by 6 global collaborators. Nearly every sample came with metadata listing a de-identified subject ID, COVID-19 status, age in years and sex. Where HLA class I and class II types were available, the types were taken from metadata supplied by the sample provider, not from assay-based typing. Findings and caveats that apply to the study as a whole: The quantity of clinical and demographic metadata differed by source and by participant and was supplied without curation.

On this clone: The antigen it recognizes is unknown. No base-level quality is on record; no much larger clone is a single base apart.

CDR1 MNHEY and CDR2 SVGAGI were looked up in the germline V gene. Spanning cysteine to phenylalanine, the CDR3 consists of 15 amino acids. The read is trimmed to its CDR3 DNA, 45 bases read in frame from base 1. V loses 4 bases at its end and J loses 6 bases; junction bases beyond the gene matches: 4. Each collaborating institution followed its own protocols to collect whole blood in K2EDTA tubes. For TCRbeta analysis, collaborators shipped samples as frozen whole blood, isolated PBMCs, or DNA extracted from either of those sample types. The immunoSEQ Assay, a bias-controlled multiplex PCR, was used to amplify TCRbeta CDR3 regions from genomic DNA. The paper's processing steps were these. The number of nucleated cells in each sample was estimated by amplification of reference gene primers within the assay. To quantify the absolute abundance of each unique TCRbeta CDR3 rearrangement, sequence reads were collapsed and filtered. For each sample, productive Simpson clonality was calculated as the square root of Simpson's diversity index over productive rearrangements. TCRdb holds this immuneACCESS table with in-frame rearrangements only. Some clones are missing; in checked studies, unresolved V genes explain under half, and the rest has no known cause. V and J calls and clone size come straight from that table; D and trimming were deduced from the DNA. This sample holds approximately 85,000 clones; 85% to 95% were observed only once. The ten largest make up about 5.9% of the sample.

Input material: peripheral blood. The TCR comes from a woman aged 60-70 years with active COVID-19. This receptor chain uses TRBV6-5 and TRBJ2-7; TRBD2 fits 15 bases in the junction. Here is the DNA: TGTGCCAGCAGTTGGGGACTAGCGGGAGGTAGCGAGCAGTACTTC. Its translation is CASSWGLAGGSEQYF.